This T cell receptor beta chain was sequenced in a study of blood T cell repertoires in COVID-19 (TCRdb year 2020). Some background on the complete study: Samples from collaborators originated in the United States, Italy and Spain and spanned both the acute and convalescent phases of COVID-19. The material from the prospective study consisted of cDNA or gDNA derived from T cells, B-cell-depleted T cells, or PBMCs. The dataset comprised deeply sampled blood TCRbeta repertoires from subjects exposed to, actively infected with, or recovered from COVID-19. A freely available public database, intended as a resource for researchers studying the immune response to SARS-CoV-2, is where the repertoires were released. The samples were drawn from two sources: the first 160 participants of the ongoing ImmuneRACE study, and 950 to 1,500 subjects contributed by 6 global collaborators. Nearly every sample came with metadata listing a de-identified subject ID, COVID-19 status, age in years and sex. HLA class I and class II types, where available, came from metadata supplied by the sample provider rather than from assay-based typing.

Each collaborating institution followed its own protocols to collect whole blood in K2EDTA tubes. For TCRbeta analysis, collaborators shipped samples in one of three forms: frozen whole blood, isolated PBMCs, or DNA extracted from either of those sample types. TCRbeta CDR3 regions were amplified from genomic DNA using the immunoSEQ Assay, a bias-controlled multiplex PCR. In the source study's methods: The number of nucleated cells in each sample was estimated from the amplification of reference gene primers within the assay. To quantify the absolute abundance of each unique TCRbeta CDR3 rearrangement, sequence reads were collapsed and filtered. For each sample, productive Simpson clonality was calculated as the square root of Simpson's diversity index over productive rearrangements. In TCRdb, the immuneACCESS table is reduced to in-frame sequences with V and J assigned. These tables do not hold every clone; where another copy was compared, an unresolved V gene accounts for under half, and the others remain unexplained. The DNA gave D and trimming, while V, J and clone size come from that table. The sample table lists 450,000 to 500,000 clones, around 85% of them with a count of one. The ten largest clones take up approximately 3.2% of the sample.

As concerns this clone: Its recognized antigen is unknown. The record has no base qualities; no much larger clone is one base away. Other DNA sequences in the same sample also yield this CDR3.

Here is what the overall study found, with its caveats: The quantity of clinical and demographic metadata differed by source and by participant and was supplied without curation.

V loses 1 base, J loses 2 bases, and the germline ends lie 8 bases apart. CDR1 is given as GTSNPN and CDR2 as SVGIG, both from the germline V gene (reference sequence). From the cysteine through the phenylalanine, the CDR3 covers 14 amino acids. Here the CDR3 DNA is all that survives: 42 bases in frame from base 1. This chain joins TRBV30 to TRBJ1-4, with the D gene call left open. This TCR derives from a human donor in a cohort sampled during active COVID-19. Sequencing used peripheral blood. The nucleotide sequence is given as TGTGCCTGGAGTGCGGGTGGGACTAATGAAAAACTGTTTTTT. This encodes CAWSAGGTNEKLFF. Joined to the reference TRBV30 and TRBJ1-4 proteins, this CDR3 gives the full variable domain: SQTIHQWPATLVQPVGSPLSLECTVEGTSNPNLYWYRQAAGRGLQLLFYSVGIGQISSEVPQNLSASRPQDRQFILSSKKLLLSDSGFYLCAWSAGGTNEKLFFGSGTQLSVL.